These 29 T cell receptor beta chains were all obtained from the same sample, sequenced in a study of blood T cell repertoires in COVID-19. Profiled with immunoSEQ multiplex PCR; TCRdb holds only in-frame clones, not every one. The sample contains around 94,000 clones, around 80% of which appear only once. The sample was peripheral blood. Receptor source: a human donor in a cohort sampled during active COVID-19.

In DNA, the CDR3 is TGTGCCAGCAGCTTAGGGGCAGGGGGTGGCTACGAGCAGTACTTC. Its translation is CASSLGAGGGYEQYF. V gene TRBV11-2 combines with J gene TRBJ2-7; 7 bases are shared with TRBD1. V was pared by 1 base and J by 3 bases, with 6 bases of the junction left unmatched. CDR1 is SGHAT and CDR2 is FQNNGV in the germline V gene. CDR3 size: 15 residues.

The gene calls are TRBV28 and TRBJ1-2; D uncertain. V lost 5 bases and J lost 3, with 7 bases in between. Germline-derived CDR1 and CDR2 are MDHEN and SYDVKM. The CDR3 loop spans 12 amino acids. The CDR3: CASSAGYYGYTF. The CDR3 DNA reads TGTGCCAGCAGTGCGGGATACTATGGCTACACCTTC.

The rearrangement joins TRBV5-4 to TRBJ2-3, with 12 bases identical to TRBD1. The CDR3 totals 16 residues. The junction had 6 bases not matched to a gene; V was cut back by 4 bases and J by 3 bases. The V gene's germline CDR1 is SGHNT and CDR2 YYREEE (reference sequence). In DNA form, the CDR3 reads TGTGCCAGCAGCACCCGGGACAGGGGGCAAACAGATACGCAGTATTTT. As protein: CASSTRDRGQTDTQYF.

The J gene is TRBJ2-7, the V gene TRBV2, with 8 bases matching TRBD2. The ends lost 3 bases at V and 4 bases at J; junction bases unmatched: 5. The germline V gene has CDR1 SNHLY and CDR2 FYNNEI. CDR3 size: 14 residues. CDR3 sequence: CASSDGTRGYEQYF. CDR3 nucleotide sequence: TGTGCCAGCAGTGACGGGACTAGAGGATACGAGCAGTACTTC.

The genes are TRBV3-1 (or the pseudogene TRBV3-2) and TRBJ1-2; a weak D match, TRBD1 (5 bases). The germline V and J ends were trimmed by 3 bases and 7 bases, with 21 bases remaining between them. Germline V CDR1 and CDR2: LGHDT, YNNKEL (reference sequence). The CDR3 runs to 16 residues. The CDR3 DNA reads as TGTGCCAGCAGCCACTTGGGGGGGTCGATTCGTTCTGGCTACACCTTC. It codes for CASSHLGGSIRSGYTF.

This chain uses TRBV5-5 with TRBJ1-1; unclear D gene. V dropped 0 bases and J dropped 1 base, with 10 bases sitting between them. CDR1 is SGHKS, CDR2 YYEKEE, per germline (reference sequence). This CDR3 contains 15 residues. The CDR3 DNA reads as TGTGCCAGCAGCTTGGTGGGGAGGACGAACACTGAAGCTTTCTTT. As protein: CASSLVGRTNTEAFF.

The chain has TRBV28 and TRBJ1-5; 9 bases align to TRBD1. V trimming: 6 bases; J trimming: 6 bases; junction bases outside the gene matches: 9. CDR1 and CDR2 from the germline V gene are MDHEN and SYDVKM. The CDR3 covers 15 residues. The chain's CDR3 is CASSLNRGPGQPQHF. The CDR3 DNA follows: TGTGCCAGCAGCCTAAACAGGGGGCCGGGTCAGCCCCAGCATTTT.

The chain couples TRBV11-2 to TRBJ2-1; tentative D call: TRBD2 (6 bases). V lost 6 bases and J lost 1, with 22 bases in between. CDR1 SGHAT and CDR2 FQNNGV come from the germline V gene. CDR3 length: 18 residues. CDR3 region: CASRNGGAIERSYNEQFF. CDR3 DNA: TGTGCCAGCAGGAACGGAGGGGCTATCGAGAGGTCCTACAATGAGCAGTTCTTC.

The rearrangement uses TRBV5-1 and TRBJ2-7, with 10 bases lining up with TRBD2. CDR1 is SGHRS and CDR2 is YFSETQ in the germline V gene. Losses at the gene ends were 4 bases for V and 6 bases for J; bases not matched to a gene: 16. The CDR3 is made up of 17 amino acids. CDR3 amino acids: CASSPGDVAGGGAEQYF. The CDR3 DNA reads TGCGCCAGCAGCCCTGGGGATGTAGCGGGAGGAGGGGCCGAGCAGTACTTC. The full variable domain, its missing parts supplied by reference TRBV5-1 and TRBJ2-7, is KAGVTQTPRYLIKTRGQQVTLSCSPISGHRSVSWYQQTPGQGLQFLFEYFSETQRNKGNFPGRFSGRQFSNSRSEMNVSTLELGDSALYLCASSPGDVAGGGAEQYFGPGTRLTVT.

This chain uses TRBV7-8 with TRBJ2-7; no clear D gene. The CDR3 is made up of 12 amino acids. V dropped 5 bases and J dropped 9 bases, with 14 bases sitting between them. Germline V gene data show CDR1 as SGHVS and CDR2 as FQNEAQ. The CDR3 sequence: CASSLDSPGQYF. The CDR3 coding sequence is TGTGCCAGCAGCCTCGACTCGCCGGGGCAGTACTTC.

The gene calls are TRBV6-1 and TRBJ1-2; 9 bases match TRBD1. CDR1 is MNHNS and CDR2 is SASEGT in the germline V gene. J was trimmed by 7 bases and V by 2 bases; bases with no gene match: 8. The CDR3 spans 15 residues. CDR3 in amino acids: CASSERGQGLSGYTF. The CDR3 coding sequence is TGTGCCAGCAGTGAAAGGGGACAGGGACTGAGTGGCTACACCTTC.

This chain joins TRBV12-3 or TRBV12-4 and TRBJ2-5, with D possibly being TRBD2 (6 bases). This CDR3 has 13 residues. Trimming shortened V by 5 bases and J by 5 bases, and 12 bases separated the two germline ends. CDR3 DNA: TGTGCCAGCAGTCCTCGTGCGGGGGAGACCCAGTACTTC. Its translation is CASSPRAGETQYF.

The rearrangement uses TRBV9 and TRBJ2-5; possible D gene TRBD2, 7 bases. Trimming pared 0 bases from V and 4 bases from J, leaving 16 bases between. In germline, CDR1 is SGDLS, CDR2 YYNGEE. This CDR3 has 16 residues. CDR3 in amino acids: CASSVAQQGGGETQYF. CDR3 DNA sequence: TGTGCCAGCAGCGTAGCTCAACAGGGAGGGGGAGAGACCCAGTACTTC.

In DNA, the CDR3 is TGTGCCAGCTCACCCCTCGGGACAGGGTGGATGAACACTGAAGCTTTCTTT. Translation gives CASSPLGTGWMNTEAFF. V gene TRBV18 combines with J gene TRBJ1-1; 9 bases are a match to TRBD1. CDR1 is KGHSH, CDR2 LQKENI, per germline. The CDR3 loop spans 17 amino acids. V lost 3 bases to trimming and J lost 0 bases; unmatched junction nucleotides: 8.

The chain uses TRBV5-6 and TRBJ2-7; 16 nucleotides match TRBD2. The CDR3 extends over 14 amino acids. Trimming took 6 bases from V and 6 from J; bases not matched to a gene: 3. Germline lookup yields CDR1 SGHDT and CDR2 YYEEEE. DNA of the CDR3: TGTGCCAGCACCGGGACTAGCGGGAGGGGCGAGCAGTACTTC. This sequence encodes CASTGTSGRGEQYF.

V usage is TRBV5-1 and J usage is TRBJ2-2; the D is unclear. The germline V gene has CDR1 SGHRS and CDR2 YFSETQ. The CDR3 has 14 residues. V lost 0 bases, J lost 6 bases, and 9 bases lay in between. The CDR3 is CASSLGLEPGELFF. CDR3 coding DNA: TGCGCCAGCAGCTTGGGGCTAGAGCCCGGGGAGCTGTTTTTT.

This chain connects TRBV19 to TRBJ1-5; 8 bases are shared with TRBD1. V lost 7 bases and J lost 2; bases outside the gene matches: 10. The V gene's germline CDR1 is LNHDA and CDR2 SQIVND (reference sequence). This CDR3 comprises 16 residues. For the CDR3, the DNA is TGTGCCAGTAACGGAATCGACAGGGGACGCAATCAGCCCCAGCATTTT. Translation gives CASNGIDRGRNQPQHF.

V is TRBV3-1 (or the pseudogene TRBV3-2) and J is TRBJ2-1; 8 bases are shared with TRBD2. The CDR3 runs 18 residues. Losses at the gene ends were 1 base for V and 10 bases for J; bases not matched to a gene: 18. Germline V lookup: CDR1 LGHDT, CDR2 YNNKEL (reference sequence). This CDR3 is CASSQVSSSGKVAGEQFF. Here the CDR3 DNA reads TGTGCCAGCAGCCAAGTTTCGAGTAGCGGGAAGGTAGCGGGAGAGCAGTTCTTC.

This chain joins TRBV7-7 and TRBJ2-7; 9 nucleotides match TRBD2. Germline trimming cut 8 bases from V and 3 bases from J; bases unmatched to any gene: 11. The length of the CDR3 is 15 residues. Germline V lookup: CDR1 SSHAT, CDR2 FNYEAQ (reference sequence). The CDR3 is CASAGGVGSLYEQYF. CDR3 DNA: TGTGCCAGCGCGGGAGGGGTTGGGAGCCTCTACGAGCAGTACTTC.

This clone showed up just once. CDR3 residues: CASGLDPWGRGHSYEQYF. CDR3 bases: TGTGCTAGTGGTTTGGACCCCTGGGGCAGGGGCCATTCCTACGAGCAGTACTTC. The V call is TRBV12-5, the J call TRBJ2-7; perhaps TRBD1 as D (6 bases). Germline CDR1 is LGHNT and CDR2 is FRNRAP. The CDR3 spans 18 residues. Trimming shortened V by 1 base and J by 1 base, and 20 bases separated the two germline ends.

This clone showed up just once. The chain employs TRBV6-6 and TRBJ2-6, with 7 positions matching TRBD2. The CDR3 extends over 17 amino acids. In germline, CDR1 is MNHNY, CDR2 SVGAGI (reference sequence). After removal of 5 bases from V and 1 base from J, the junction contained 8 bases not matched to a gene. CDR3 amino acids: CASSPFGGGSGANVLTF. The CDR3 coding sequence is TGTGCCAGCAGTCCGTTTGGGGGGGGTTCTGGGGCCAACGTCCTGACTTTC.

The J gene is TRBJ1-1, the V gene TRBV28; perhaps TRBD1 as D (6 bases). CDR1 is MDHEN, CDR2 SYDVKM, per germline. The germline V and J ends were trimmed by 2 bases and 5 bases, with 15 bases remaining between them. There are 15 residues in the CDR3. CDR3 in amino acids: CASSLRPGVGTEAFF. CDR3 DNA: TGTGCCAGCAGTTTACGCCCAGGGGTCGGTACTGAAGCTTTCTTT.

V and J are TRBV24-1 and TRBJ1-5, with TRBD1 matching 7 bases. Germline-derived CDR1 and CDR2 are KGHDR and SFDVKD. This CDR3 is 15 amino acids long. V lost 9 bases to trimming and J lost 5 bases; unmatched junction nucleotides: 12. CDR3 protein: CATATGTELYQPQHF. CDR3 bases: TGTGCCACCGCGACCGGGACAGAACTTTATCAGCCCCAGCATTTT.

The genes are TRBV5-4 and TRBJ1-1; 11 bases are a match to TRBD1. Per the germline V gene, CDR1 is SGHNT and CDR2 is YYREEE (reference sequence). The CDR3 contains 15 residues. V shed 4 bases and J 1 base; nucleotides not matched to a gene: 3. The CDR3 nucleotides read TGTGCCAGCAGCAGGGGGACAGGGGGGAACACTGAAGCTTTCTTT. This translates into CASSRGTGGNTEAFF.

This clone was counted many times. The rearrangement uses TRBV7-9 and TRBJ1-1; D gene unclear. The CDR3 is made up of 14 amino acids. V was cut by 4 bases and J by 7 bases, with 16 bases left in between. Germline CDR1 and CDR2: SEHNR and FQNEAQ (reference sequence). The CDR3 DNA is TGTGCCAGCAGCTCGGACTTATACAATGGTGAAGCTTTCTTT. Translation: CASSSDLYNGEAFF.

The chain links TRBV6-1 to TRBJ2-5, with 12 nucleotides matching TRBD2. The CDR3 extends over 16 amino acids. V was pared by 4 bases and J by 5 bases, with 8 bases of the junction left unmatched. Looked up from germline, CDR1 is MNHNS and CDR2 is SASEGT. The CDR3 here is CASSVQLAGGWETQYF. CDR3 coding DNA: TGTGCCAGCAGTGTACAACTAGCGGGAGGATGGGAGACCCAGTACTTC.

This chain uses TRBV6-5 with TRBJ2-7, with D possibly being TRBD1 (6 bases). CDR3 size: 13 residues. Germline V gene data show CDR1 as MNHEY and CDR2 as SVGAGI. The germline V and J ends were trimmed by 7 bases and 3 bases, with 13 bases remaining between them. CDR3 residues: CASITGIHYEQYF. CDR3 bases: TGTGCCAGCATAACAGGGATCCACTACGAGCAGTACTTC.

On this clone itself: Compared with germline, one end of the junction differs, possibly owing to a read error. The chain recombines TRBV19 with TRBJ2-7; TRBD2 matches 8 bases. This CDR3 is built from 13 residues. Germline V gene lookup returns CDR1 LNHDA and CDR2 SQIVND (reference sequence). DNA for the CDR3: TGTGCCAGTAGTATTTCGGAAACTAGCGGAAGGAGGTTC. As protein: CASSISETSGRRF.

The CDR3 nucleotides are TGTGCCAGCAGTTACTCGGGGAGGCGCAATGAAAAACTGTTTTTT. It encodes CASSYSGRRNEKLFF. The chain carries TRBV6-5 and TRBJ1-4; D remains unclear. The CDR3 consists of 15 residues. Trimming took 0 bases from V and 5 from J, leaving 10 bases between them. Germline loops: CDR1 MNHEY, CDR2 SVGAGI.